One sample yielded the 12 T cell receptor beta chains listed below, sequenced in a study of blood T cell repertoires in COVID-19. Assay used: immunoSEQ multiplex PCR; TCRdb lists only in-frame clones, some missing. Among approximately 160,000 clones listed, roughly 80% were seen once. The sequenced material came from peripheral blood. Source of these receptors: a young man with active or convalescent COVID-19.

The V and J genes are TRBV28 and TRBJ2-7; TRBD2 agrees at 11 bases. Per germline, CDR1 MDHEN and CDR2 SYDVKM. Losses at the gene ends were 4 bases for V and 3 bases for J; bases not matched to a gene: 5. The CDR3 is made up of 15 amino acids. CDR3 bases: TGTGCCAGCAGTTCCCTACTAGCGGGAGACTACGAGCAGTACTTC. This translates into CASSSLLAGDYEQYF.

The rearrangement uses TRBV23-1 and TRBJ1-1; possibly TRBD1 for D (5 bases). TRBV23-1 is labeled an ORF, and its function is uncertain. Trimming left V 0 bases short and J 7 bases short, with 12 bases between. The CDR3 sequence is 14 residues long. The CDR3 nucleotides read TGCGCCAGCAGTCAATCGAGGCAGGGCCTTGAAGCTTTCTTT. Amino acid sequence: CASSQSRQGLEAFF.

This clone was seen more than once but under ten times. The rearrangement uses TRBV6-5 and TRBJ2-1, with 7 bases lining up with TRBD1. Germline CDR1 is MNHEY and CDR2 is SVGAGI. The length of the CDR3 is 15 residues. Unmatched junction bases numbered 9, after V lost 10 bases and J lost 0 bases. The chain's CDR3 is CAITGARGSYNEQFF. The CDR3 region has the DNA TGTGCCATAACAGGGGCTCGGGGCTCCTACAATGAGCAGTTCTTC.

This clone was picked up one time. V gene TRBV19 combines with J gene TRBJ2-7, with D tentatively TRBD2 (5 bases). CDR1 is LNHDA, CDR2 SQIVND, per germline (reference sequence). The V and J ends lost 5 bases and 0 bases respectively, with 11 bases between them. This CDR3 contains 14 residues. Written as DNA, the CDR3 is TGTGCCAGTAGTTCAGACACTAGCTCCTACGAGCAGTACTTC. Translated, it gives CASSSDTSSYEQYF.

This chain connects TRBV2 to TRBJ2-3; no firm D call. The CDR3 spans 14 residues. Germline lookup yields CDR1 SNHLY and CDR2 FYNNEI. V lost 3 bases and J lost 2, with 9 bases in between. CDR3 sequence reads: CASSERHATDTQYF. The CDR3 nucleotides read TGTGCCAGCAGTGAGAGACACGCCACAGATACGCAGTATTTT.

This clone was recorded a few times. This sequence joins TRBV27 and TRBJ2-3; 9 bases match TRBD1. The J segment lost 4 bases and the V segment lost 4 bases, leaving 15 bases of the junction unmatched. The CDR3 covers 18 residues. Germline V CDR1 and CDR2: MNHEY, SMNVEV (reference sequence). This chain's CDR3 is CASSSPHPGQGVADTQYF. Written as DNA, the CDR3 is TGTGCCAGCAGTTCCCCCCACCCGGGACAGGGAGTCGCAGATACGCAGTATTTT.

This chain links TRBV11-1 with TRBJ1-1; D remains ambiguous. Trimming cost V 3 bases and J 2 bases, with 13 bases left between them. From germline, CDR1 is SGHAT and CDR2 FQDESV (reference sequence). The CDR3 totals 15 residues. The CDR3 sequence is CASSFGYSPNTEAFF. Written as DNA, the CDR3 is TGTGCCAGCAGCTTCGGGTACTCCCCTAACACTGAAGCTTTCTTT.

The V and J genes are TRBV3-1 (or the pseudogene TRBV3-2) and TRBJ2-3; TRBD1 might be the D (6 bases). This CDR3 spans 15 amino acids. CDR1 is LGHDT, CDR2 YNNKEL, per germline (reference sequence). The V and J ends lost 0 bases and 4 bases respectively, with 11 bases between them. CDR3 loop: CASSQDIQGSDTQYF. CDR3 in DNA: TGTGCCAGCAGCCAAGATATACAGGGTTCAGATACGCAGTATTTT.

This chain joins TRBV19 and TRBJ1-6; unclear D gene. Between the trimmed V and J ends, which lost 1 base and 7 bases, there was a span of 8 bases. This CDR3 region has 14 residues. Germline V CDR1 and CDR2: LNHDA, SQIVND (reference sequence). In DNA form, the CDR3 reads TGTGCCAGTAGTATAGGAGGTGGGAATTCACCCCTCCACTTT. Amino acid sequence: CASSIGGGNSPLHF. Complete variable domain (other parts from reference TRBV19 and TRBJ1-6): DGGITQSPKYLFRKEGQNVTLSCEQNLNHDAMYWYRQDPGQGLRLIYYSQIVNDFQKGDIAEGYSVSREKKESFPLTVTSAQKNPTAFYLCASSIGGGNSPLHFGNGTRLTVT.

This chain uses TRBV5-1 with TRBJ2-7, with a weak D call TRBD2 (6 bases). This CDR3 region has 15 residues. Germline CDR1 SGHRS, CDR2 YFSETQ. Trimming shortened V by 3 bases and J by 6 bases, and 19 bases separated the two germline ends. The chain's CDR3 is CASSSGTPALGEQYF. For the CDR3, the DNA is TGCGCCAGCAGCTCCGGGACTCCAGCTCTGGGCGAGCAGTACTTC.

The rearrangement links TRBV5-6 to TRBJ2-7; D unclear. V dropped 1 base and J dropped 3 bases, with 20 bases sitting between them. Germline values: CDR1 SGHDT, CDR2 YYEEEE. The CDR3 consists of 17 residues. This CDR3 is CASSLLGQPAKHYEQYF. The CDR3 DNA sequence: TGTGCCAGCAGCTTGTTGGGCCAGCCCGCAAAACACTACGAGCAGTACTTC.

This chain connects TRBV5-1 to TRBJ2-1, with D perhaps matching TRBD1 (6 bases). This CDR3 is built from 15 residues. V was clipped by 0 bases and J by 6 bases, with 13 bases between them. Germline CDR1 SGHRS, CDR2 YFSETQ. As DNA, the CDR3 is TGCGCCAGCAGCTTGGGCAGGGGCGCTGGCAATGAGCAGTTCTTC. Its protein product is CASSLGRGAGNEQFF.